Below, 20 T cell receptor beta chains from the same sample are listed, as sequenced in a study of beta chain features in type 1 diabetes (dated by TCRdb to 2017 to 2018). Library creation used the immunoSEQ multiplex PCR assay. The High Capacity cDNA Reverse Transcription Kit was used to reverse transcribe all of the isolated RNA, meaning that expressed TCRB transcripts were what got sequenced. This is the immuneACCESS table as TCRdb keeps it, with only in-frame sequences that have V and J called. A part of the clones is gone; compared with another copy, unresolved V genes explain less than half, and the rest is unexplained. Within this sample are hundreds of thousands of clones, with approximately 10% of them counted one time only. Over 0.04% of the sample comes from the top ten. Sequences were obtained from naive CD4+ T cells from blood. The meaning of the sample's cell subset or site label: true naive CD4+ T cells. The receptors stem from a woman aged 18-30 years in good health.

The table lists this clone with a few counts. V usage is TRBV9 and J usage is TRBJ2-3; perhaps TRBD1 as D (8 bases). The CDR3 runs to 16 residues. Germline V gene sequence: CDR1 SGDLS, CDR2 YYNGEE. Trimming left V 1 base short and J 2 bases short, with 14 bases between. The CDR3 DNA reads as TGTGCCAGCAGCGTAAACAGGGGGGGATTCACAGATACGCAGTATTTT. Translation gives CASSVNRGGFTDTQYF.

This chain connects TRBV29-1 to TRBJ2-3; weak D call: TRBD2 (5 bases). V lost 4 bases to trimming and J lost 6 bases, with 11 bases between them. The CDR3 sequence is 12 residues long. Germline-derived CDR1 and CDR2 are SQVTM and ANQGSEA. The DNA for the CDR3 is TGCAGCGTTGTTCCGGGGTGGGATACGCAGTATTTT. Its protein is CSVVPGWDTQYF.

This clone was recorded a few times. The gene calls are TRBV7-9 and TRBJ2-1; 12 nucleotides line up with TRBD2. From germline, CDR1 is SEHNR and CDR2 FQNEAQ (reference sequence). CDR3 size: 15 residues. The V gene end was trimmed by 5 bases and the J gene end by 6 bases; junction bases not matched to a gene: 5. In nucleotides, the CDR3 is TGTGCCAGCAGCCTACTAGCGGGGGGCCCCAATGAGCAGTTCTTC. Its protein is CASSLLAGGPNEQFF.

There are many counts of this clone. This chain uses TRBV7-9 with TRBJ2-4; the D gene is possibly TRBD2 (5 bases). Trimming pared 5 bases from V and 5 bases from J, leaving 10 bases between. Per germline, CDR1 SEHNR and CDR2 FQNEAQ (reference sequence). This CDR3 spans 13 amino acids. CDR3 sequence: CASSRFGENIQYF. CDR3 coding DNA: TGTGCCAGCAGCAGATTCGGGGAAAACATTCAGTACTTC.

The chain uses TRBV28 and TRBJ2-3, with D unresolved. The CDR3 runs 16 residues. Trimming removed 6 bases from V and 6 bases from J, with 22 bases in between. From germline, CDR1 is MDHEN and CDR2 SYDVKM. CDR3 DNA sequence: TGTGCCAGCAGCACCTCGGTCGCGGCTATAAAGGATACGCAGTATTTT. It specifies CASSTSVAAIKDTQYF.

With regard to this clone: Additional DNA sequences in this sample encode the identical CDR3. J is TRBJ2-5 and V is TRBV5-4; D remains ambiguous. CDR1 and CDR2 from the germline V gene are SGHNT and YYREEE (reference sequence). The CDR3 spans 13 residues. V was clipped by 2 bases and J by 5 bases, with 10 bases between them. The CDR3 spells CASSLPGGETQYF. The DNA for the CDR3 is TGTGCCAGCAGCTTACCCGGTGGGGAGACCCAGTACTTC.

This clone has more than one count but fewer than ten. The chain links TRBV7-6 to TRBJ2-1; possible D gene TRBD2, 5 bases. V lost 5 bases and J lost 5, with 7 bases in between. There are 12 residues in the CDR3. Germline V gives CDR1 SGHVS, CDR2 FNYEAQ. CDR3 protein: CASSPGNNEQFF. In DNA, the CDR3 is TGTGCCAGCAGCCCGGGAAACAATGAGCAGTTCTTC.

This clone was seen more than once but under ten times. V gene TRBV7-2 combines with J gene TRBJ2-2, with D possibly being TRBD1 (6 bases). V lost 0 bases and J 5 bases, leaving 10 bases between the germline ends. The germline V gene encodes CDR1 SGHTA and CDR2 FQGNSA. CDR3 length: 15 residues. This CDR3 is CASSLALGATGELFF. As DNA, the CDR3 is TGTGCCAGCAGCTTAGCGCTGGGGGCAACCGGGGAGCTGTTTTTT.

The gene calls are TRBV7-9 and TRBJ1-3, with TRBD1 matching 8 bases. CDR1 is SEHNR and CDR2 is FQNEAQ in the germline V gene (reference sequence). V was pared by 4 bases and J by 9 bases, with 8 bases of the junction left unmatched. The CDR3 length is 14 residues. DNA of the CDR3: TGTGCCAGCAGCTCGCATCAGGGGGCAGTCACCATATATTTT. This encodes CASSSHQGAVTIYF.

J is TRBJ1-2 and V is TRBV7-3, with TRBD1 matching 7 bases. The CDR3 loop spans 14 amino acids. The J segment lost 7 bases and the V segment lost 4 bases, leaving 9 bases of the junction unmatched. In germline, CDR1 is SGHTA, CDR2 FQGTGA. The CDR3 reads CASSSTGAIIGYTF. CDR3 sequence (DNA): TGTGCCAGCAGCTCCACAGGGGCCATTATTGGCTACACCTTC.

In its sample, this clone was seen a few times. This chain connects TRBV9 to TRBJ2-4; D gene uncertain. This CDR3 is 17 amino acids long. V was shortened by 3 bases and J by 0 bases, with 16 bases between the two germline ends. Per germline, CDR1 SGDLS and CDR2 YYNGEE. This chain's CDR3 is CASSAGPSYRAKNIQYF. The CDR3 DNA sequence: TGTGCCAGCAGCGCCGGGCCTTCATATCGAGCCAAAAACATTCAGTACTTC.

The chain uses TRBV25-1 and TRBJ2-5, with D unresolved. V dropped 5 bases and J dropped 5 bases, with 9 bases sitting between them. This CDR3 is 12 amino acids long. Germline CDR1 reads MGHDK; CDR2 reads SYGVNS. DNA for the CDR3: TGTGCCAGCAGTCCCCTGGGGGAGACCCAGTACTTC. Protein sequence: CASSPLGETQYF. Looking up the rest from reference TRBV25-1 and TRBJ2-5 gives the full variable domain: EADIYQTPRYLVIGTGKKITLECSQTMGHDKMYWYQQDPGMELHLIHYSYGVNSTEKGDLSSESTVSRIRTEHFPLTLESARPSHTSQYLCASSPLGETQYFGPGTRLLVL.

This clone was detected a few times. The chain combines TRBV5-1 with TRBJ2-1, with 10 bases aligning to TRBD2. This CDR3 is 16 amino acids long. Germline CDR1 is SGHRS and CDR2 is YFSETQ. Germline trimming cut 5 bases from V and 2 bases from J; bases unmatched to any gene: 7. In DNA form, the CDR3 reads TGCGCCAGCAGAATTCCGGGACTAGCGACCTACAATGAGCAGTTCTTC. As protein: CASRIPGLATYNEQFF.

This clone was detected only a few times. This chain joins TRBV30 and TRBJ1-5; D call uncertain. The CDR3 runs 13 residues. Trimming pared 0 bases from V and 4 bases from J, leaving 7 bases between. Germline V CDR1 and CDR2: GTSNPN, SVGIG (reference sequence). This chain's CDR3 is CAWSVKGNQPQHF. The CDR3 DNA is TGTGCCTGGAGTGTTAAAGGGAATCAGCCCCAGCATTTT.

V is TRBV29-1 and J is TRBJ2-5; D might be TRBD1 (5 bases). The V end lost 6 bases, the J end lost 5 bases, and 10 bases lay between the germline ends. CDR1 is SQVTM and CDR2 is ANQGSEA in the germline V gene. CDR3 size: 11 residues. Written as DNA, the CDR3 is TGCAGCGTAAGCAGGGCGGAGACCCAGTACTTC. Residues: CSVSRAETQYF.

A few counts support this clone. The chain is built from TRBV20-1 and TRBJ2-4, with 7 bases matching TRBD1. The CDR3 contains 11 residues. Germline CDR1 and CDR2: DFQATT and SNEGSKA (reference sequence). V lost 7 bases to trimming and J lost 6 bases; unmatched junction nucleotides: 3. The CDR3 nucleotides read TGCAGTGTTAACAGGGGAAACATTCAGTACTTC. Amino acid sequence: CSVNRGNIQYF.

The chain carries TRBV4-2 and TRBJ1-1; D possibly corresponds to TRBD1 (6 bases). This CDR3 has 15 amino acids. Germline CDR1 is LGHNA and CDR2 is YNFKEQ. V gave up 4 bases and J gave up 1 base, with 13 bases separating them. As DNA, the CDR3 is TGTGCCAGCAGCCGAGCTACACAGGGGAACACTGAAGCTTTCTTT. Its protein is CASSRATQGNTEAFF.

This clone was recorded a few times. The chain couples TRBV15 to TRBJ1-5, with a possible D match to TRBD1 (6 bases). The CDR3 has 15 residues. The V end lost 0 bases, the J end lost 7 bases, and 13 bases lay between the germline ends. From germline, CDR1 is LNHNV and CDR2 YYDKDF (reference sequence). Here the CDR3 DNA reads TGTGCCACCAGCAGAGACAGGGGAGTAGAGCAGCCCCAGCATTTT. It codes for CATSRDRGVEQPQHF.

The chain combines TRBV9 with TRBJ1-2, with 7 bases aligning to TRBD1. V lost 4 bases to trimming and J lost 5 bases; unmatched junction nucleotides: 8. The length of the CDR3 is 14 residues. Germline assignment: CDR1 SGDLS and CDR2 YYNGEE. The chain's CDR3 is CASSPQGINYGYTF. The CDR3 bases are TGTGCCAGCAGCCCACAGGGGATTAATTATGGCTACACCTTC. Combining the CDR3 with reference TRBV9 and TRBJ1-2 gives the whole variable domain DSGVTQTPKHLITATGQRVTLRCSPRSGDLSVYWYQQSLDQGLQFLIQYYNGEERAKGNILERFSAQQFPDLHSELNLSSLELGDSALYFCASSPQGINYGYTFGSGTRLTVV.

The chain is built from TRBV6-1 and TRBJ2-1; D uncertain. Germline V gives CDR1 MNHNS, CDR2 SASEGT. V was clipped by 4 bases and J by 12 bases, with 19 bases between them. The CDR3 consists of 14 residues. The CDR3 DNA sequence: TGTGCCAGCAGTGGCGGCAGCCCCGGGTACGGGCAGTTCTTC. Its translation: CASSGGSPGYGQFF.